Following are 4 T cell receptor beta chains from one sample sequenced in a study of technical replicates of blood from a handful of donors (dated by TCRdb to about 2017). Libraries were built with the immunoSEQ multiplex PCR assay. Sourced from immuneACCESS, this table was stored by TCRdb with only in-frame sequences that have V and J called. A share of the clones is absent; for the studies checked, an unresolved V gene accounts for under half, and the remainder has no known explanation. The sample table holds under 85,000 clones, of which 90% to 95% were seen once. Less than 0.3% of the sample lies in the top ten. Sample: T cells isolated from PBMCs. The receptor source for this set is a human donor in good health.

This clone was detected once. The V gene is TRBV29-1, the J gene TRBJ2-4; TRBD2 is a possible D gene (5 bases). Between the trimmed V and J ends, which lost 4 bases and 12 bases, there was a span of 22 bases. The CDR3 has 14 residues. The germline V gene has CDR1 SQVTM and CDR2 ANQGSEA. The CDR3 spells CSVGGTGKAESQYF. As DNA, the CDR3 is TGCAGCGTTGGGGGAACGGGGAAGGCGGAGTCTCAGTACTTC. Full variable domain (outside the CDR3, taken from reference TRBV29-1 and TRBJ2-4): SAVISQKPSRDICQRGTSLTIQCQVDSQVTMMFWYRQQPGQSLTLIATANQGSEATYESGFVIDKFPISRPNLTFSTLTVSNMSPEDSSIYLCSVGGTGKAESQYFGAGTRLSVL.

The chain recombines TRBV5-1 with TRBJ2-7; 9 bases align to TRBD2. CDR1 and CDR2 (germline): SGHRS, YFSETQ. After removal of 3 bases from V and 2 bases from J, the junction contained 3 bases not matched to a gene. The CDR3 contains 14 residues. The CDR3 loop reads CASSSRGGAYEQYF. For the CDR3, the DNA is TGCGCCAGCAGCTCTCGCGGGGGGGCCTACGAGCAGTACTTC.

The chain uses TRBV10-3 and TRBJ1-2; no clear D. Germline CDR1 and CDR2: ENHRY and SYGVKD. The CDR3 loop spans 15 amino acids. The germline V and J ends were trimmed by 6 bases and 4 bases, with 18 bases remaining between them. The CDR3 is CAIRAGSPEGYGYTF. CDR3 sequence (DNA): TGTGCCATCAGGGCCGGGTCCCCGGAGGGCTATGGCTACACCTTC.

The CDR3 protein is CASNLMGPGTQYF. CDR3 in DNA: TGTGCCAGCAACTTAATGGGGCCCGGTACGCAGTATTTT. This chain connects TRBV27 to TRBJ2-3; a weak D match, TRBD1 (5 bases). The CDR3 length is 13 residues. V lost 7 bases and J lost 8, with 16 bases in between. Looked up from germline, CDR1 is MNHEY and CDR2 is SMNVEV (reference sequence).